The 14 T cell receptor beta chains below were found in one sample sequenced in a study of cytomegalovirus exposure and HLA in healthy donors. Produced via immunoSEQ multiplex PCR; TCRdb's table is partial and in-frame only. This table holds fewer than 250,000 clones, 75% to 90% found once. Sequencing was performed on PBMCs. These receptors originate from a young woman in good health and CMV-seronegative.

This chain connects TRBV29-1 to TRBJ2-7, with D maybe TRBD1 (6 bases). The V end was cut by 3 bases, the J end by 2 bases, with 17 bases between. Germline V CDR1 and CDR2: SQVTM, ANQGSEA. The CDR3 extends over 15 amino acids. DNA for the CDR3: TGCAGCGTTGAGATGCCGGACAGAGATACCTACGAGCAGTACTTC. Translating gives CSVEMPDRDTYEQYF.

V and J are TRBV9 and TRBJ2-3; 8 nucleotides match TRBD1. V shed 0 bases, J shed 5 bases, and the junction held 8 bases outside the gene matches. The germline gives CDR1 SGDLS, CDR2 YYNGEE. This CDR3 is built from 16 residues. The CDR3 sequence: CASSVGGQGGRDTQYF. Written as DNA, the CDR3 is TGTGCCAGCAGCGTAGGCGGACAGGGTGGGAGAGATACGCAGTATTTT.

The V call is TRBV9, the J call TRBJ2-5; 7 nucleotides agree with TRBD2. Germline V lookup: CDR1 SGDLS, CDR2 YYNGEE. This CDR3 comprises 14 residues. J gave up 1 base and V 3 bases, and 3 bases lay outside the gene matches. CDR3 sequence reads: CASSGTSAQETQYF. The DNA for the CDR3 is TGTGCCAGCAGCGGCACTAGCGCCCAAGAGACCCAGTACTTC.

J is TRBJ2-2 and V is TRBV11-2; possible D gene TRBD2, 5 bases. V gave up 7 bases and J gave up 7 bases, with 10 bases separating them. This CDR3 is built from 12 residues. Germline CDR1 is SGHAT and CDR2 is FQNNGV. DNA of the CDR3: TGTGCCAGCACCGGGGTTCTCGGGGAGCTGTTTTTT. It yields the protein CASTGVLGELFF.

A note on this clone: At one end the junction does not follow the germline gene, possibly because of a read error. The CDR3 protein is CAWSVPGRRIVTETFF. The CDR3 DNA follows: TGTGCCTGGAGTGTACCAGGCAGGAGGATAGTCACTGAAACTTTCTTT. The gene calls are TRBV30 and TRBJ1-1; D is unclear. From germline, CDR1 is GTSNPN and CDR2 SVGIG (reference sequence). This CDR3 has 16 amino acids.

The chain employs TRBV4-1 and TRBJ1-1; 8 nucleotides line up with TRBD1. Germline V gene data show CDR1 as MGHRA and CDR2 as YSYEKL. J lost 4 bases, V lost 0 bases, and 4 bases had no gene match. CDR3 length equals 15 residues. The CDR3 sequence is CASSQDRTGSTEAFF. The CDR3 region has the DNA TGCGCCAGCAGCCAAGACAGGACAGGGAGCACTGAAGCTTTCTTT.

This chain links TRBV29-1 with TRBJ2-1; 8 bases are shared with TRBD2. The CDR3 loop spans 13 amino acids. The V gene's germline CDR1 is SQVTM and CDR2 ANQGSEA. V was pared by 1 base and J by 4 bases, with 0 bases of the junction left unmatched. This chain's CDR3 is CSVEGLAYNEQFF. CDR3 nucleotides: TGCAGCGTTGAAGGACTAGCGTACAATGAGCAGTTCTTC.

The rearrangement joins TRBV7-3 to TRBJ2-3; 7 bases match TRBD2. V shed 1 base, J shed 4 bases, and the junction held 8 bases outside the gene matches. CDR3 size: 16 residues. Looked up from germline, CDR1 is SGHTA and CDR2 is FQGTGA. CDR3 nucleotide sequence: TGTGCCAGCAGCTTAAGGGGCGGGAGAAGCGCAGATACGCAGTATTTT. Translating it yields CASSLRGGRSADTQYF.

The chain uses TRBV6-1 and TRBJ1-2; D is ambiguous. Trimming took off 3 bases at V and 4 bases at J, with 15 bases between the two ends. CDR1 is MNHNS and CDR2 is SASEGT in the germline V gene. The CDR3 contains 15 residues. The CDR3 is CASSDRGLYSYGYTF. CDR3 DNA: TGTGCCAGCAGTGACCGAGGACTGTACTCCTATGGCTACACCTTC.

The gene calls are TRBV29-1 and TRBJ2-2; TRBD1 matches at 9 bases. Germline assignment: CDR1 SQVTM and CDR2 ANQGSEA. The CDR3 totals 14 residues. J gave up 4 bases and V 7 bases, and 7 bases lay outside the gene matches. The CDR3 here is CSAATGGITGELFF. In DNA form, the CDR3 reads TGCAGCGCTGCGACAGGGGGTATCACCGGGGAGCTGTTTTTT.

The CDR3 nucleotides are TGCGCCAGCAGCTTCACGGGCGTTAACTATGGCTACACCTTC. This translates into CASSFTGVNYGYTF. The rearrangement links TRBV5-1 to TRBJ1-2; D remains unclear. V lost 2 bases to trimming and J lost 1 base, with 9 bases between them. Germline CDR1 is SGHRS and CDR2 is YFSETQ. The length of the CDR3 is 14 residues.

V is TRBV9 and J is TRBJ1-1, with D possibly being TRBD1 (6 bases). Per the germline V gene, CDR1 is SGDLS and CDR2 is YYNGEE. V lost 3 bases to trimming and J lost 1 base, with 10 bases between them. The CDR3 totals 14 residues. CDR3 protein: CASSGGTTNTEAFF. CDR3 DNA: TGTGCCAGCAGCGGCGGGACAACGAACACTGAAGCTTTCTTT.

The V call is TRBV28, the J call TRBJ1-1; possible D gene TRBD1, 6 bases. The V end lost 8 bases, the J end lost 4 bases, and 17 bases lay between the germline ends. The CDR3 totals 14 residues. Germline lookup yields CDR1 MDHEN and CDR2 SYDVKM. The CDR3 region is CASWRLQGITEAFF. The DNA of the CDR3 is TGTGCCAGCTGGCGTCTTCAGGGGATCACTGAAGCTTTCTTT. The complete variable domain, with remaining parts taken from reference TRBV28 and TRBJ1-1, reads DVKVTQSSRYLVKRTGEKVFLECVQDMDHENMFWYRQDPGLGLRLIYFSYDVKMKEKGDIPEGYSVSREKKERFSLILESASTNQTSMYLCASWRLQGITEAFFGQGTRLTVV.

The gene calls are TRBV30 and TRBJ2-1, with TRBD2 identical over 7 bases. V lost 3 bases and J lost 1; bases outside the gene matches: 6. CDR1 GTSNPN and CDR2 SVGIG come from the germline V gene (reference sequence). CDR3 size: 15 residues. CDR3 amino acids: CAWRWGGSSYNEQFF. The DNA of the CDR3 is TGTGCCTGGAGATGGGGGGGGAGTTCCTACAATGAGCAGTTCTTC. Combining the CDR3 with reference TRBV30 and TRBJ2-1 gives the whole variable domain SQTIHQWPATLVQPVGSPLSLECTVEGTSNPNLYWYRQAAGRGLQLLFYSVGIGQISSEVPQNLSASRPQDRQFILSSKKLLLSDSGFYLCAWRWGGSSYNEQFFGPGTRLTVL.